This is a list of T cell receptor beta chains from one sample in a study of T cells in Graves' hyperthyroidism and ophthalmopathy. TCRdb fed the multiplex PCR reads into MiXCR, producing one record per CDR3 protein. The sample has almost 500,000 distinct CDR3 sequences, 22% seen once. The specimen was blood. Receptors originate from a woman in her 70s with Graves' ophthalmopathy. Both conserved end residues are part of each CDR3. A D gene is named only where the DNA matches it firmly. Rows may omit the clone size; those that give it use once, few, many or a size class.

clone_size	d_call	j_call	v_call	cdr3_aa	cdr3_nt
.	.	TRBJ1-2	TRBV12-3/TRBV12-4	CASSPGGVSYGYTF	TGTGCCAGCAGCCCCGGGGGGGTTAGCTATGGCTACACCTTC
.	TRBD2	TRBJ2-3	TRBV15	CATSRDGTSVRTDTQYF	TGTGCCACCAGCAGAGATGGGACTAGCGTTCGCACAGATACGCAGTATTTT
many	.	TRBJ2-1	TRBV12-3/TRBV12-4	CASSLIFGGSYNEQFF	TGTGCCAGCAGTTTAATCTTCGGGGGCTCCTACAATGAGCAGTTCTTC
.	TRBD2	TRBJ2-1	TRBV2	CASSEASGIAEQFF	TGTGCCAGCAGTGAGGCTAGCGGGATAGCTGAGCAGTTCTTC
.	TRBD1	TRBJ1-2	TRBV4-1	CASNYPGQHYGYTF	TGCGCCAGCAACTATCCGGGACAGCACTATGGCTACACCTTC
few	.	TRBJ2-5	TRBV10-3	CAISDQRETQYF	TGTGCCATCAGTGATCAACGGGAGACCCAGTACTTC
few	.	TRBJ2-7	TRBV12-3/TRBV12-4	CASSFSGGRIHEQYF	TGTGCCAGCAGTTTTTCTGGTGGGAGAATCCACGAGCAGTACTTC
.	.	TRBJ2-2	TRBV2	CARLLEGFNGELFF	TGTGCCAGACTCCTGGAGGGCTTCAACGGGGAGCTGTTTTTT
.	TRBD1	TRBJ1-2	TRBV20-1	CSAKSGQGNGYTF	TGCAGTGCTAAATCGGGACAGGGTAATGGCTACACCTTC
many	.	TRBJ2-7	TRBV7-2	CASSLKYEQYF	TGTGCCAGCAGCTTAAAGTACGAGCAGTACTTC
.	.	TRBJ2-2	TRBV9	CASSVTPMAGELFF	TGTGCCAGCAGCGTAACCCCCATGGCCGGGGAGCTGTTTTTT
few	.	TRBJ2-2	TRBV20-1	CSAGLTGNTGELFF	TGCAGTGCTGGCCTCACAGGGAACACCGGGGAGCTGTTTTTT
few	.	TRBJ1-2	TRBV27	CASRSTGHSSGYTF	TGTGCCAGCAGGTCAACGGGCCACAGTTCTGGCTACACCTTC
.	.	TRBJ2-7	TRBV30	CAWYKLGGGMYEQYF	TGTGCCTGGTACAAGCTCGGAGGGGGGATGTACGAGCAGTACTTC
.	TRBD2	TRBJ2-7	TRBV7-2	CASSSRTRSYEQYF	TGTGCCAGCAGTTCCCGGACTAGGTCATACGAGCAGTACTTC
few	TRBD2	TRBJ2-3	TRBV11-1	CASSSPTSGRIADTQYF	TGTGCCAGCAGCTCACCGACTAGCGGGAGAATTGCAGATACGCAGTATTTT
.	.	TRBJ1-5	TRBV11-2	CASSLSPAQQGQPQHF	TGTGCCAGCAGCTTATCCCCAGCCCAGCAGGGGCAGCCCCAGCATTTT
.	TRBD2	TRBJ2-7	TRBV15	CATSSLAGGPYEQYF	TGTGCCACCAGCAGTCTAGCGGGAGGGCCTTACGAGCAGTACTTC
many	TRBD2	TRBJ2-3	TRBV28	CASSLLAGGTDTQYF	TGTGCCAGCAGTTTATTAGCGGGAGGCACAGATACGCAGTATTTT
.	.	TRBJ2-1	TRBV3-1	CASSQESRKQFF	TGTGCCAGCAGCCAAGAATCCCGCAAGCAGTTCTTC
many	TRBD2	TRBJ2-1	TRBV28	CASSLPGRRGDEQFF	TGTGCCAGCAGTTTGCCCGGTAGACGGGGGGATGAGCAGTTCTTC
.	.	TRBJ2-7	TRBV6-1	CASSYYLPLNPYEQYF	TGTGCCAGCAGTTATTATCTACCCCTAAACCCTTACGAGCAGTACTTC
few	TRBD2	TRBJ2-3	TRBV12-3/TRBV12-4	CASSSYVTSGYPSGTDTQYF	TGTGCCAGCAGCTCGTATGTGACTAGCGGGTACCCCTCTGGCACAGATACGCAGTATTTT
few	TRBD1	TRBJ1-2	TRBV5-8	CASSHGTEYGYTF	TGTGCCAGCAGCCACGGGACAGAGTATGGCTACACCTTC
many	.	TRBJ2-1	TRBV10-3	CAIKASSPDNEQFF	TGTGCCATCAAGGCCAGCTCCCCTGACAATGAGCAGTTCTTC
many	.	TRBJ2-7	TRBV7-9	CASSLGGRTEQYF	TGTGCCAGCAGCTTAGGAGGGCGTACCGAGCAGTACTTC
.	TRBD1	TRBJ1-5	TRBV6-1	CASSHDRVYNQPQHF	TGTGCCAGCAGCCACGACAGGGTATACAATCAGCCCCAGCATTTT
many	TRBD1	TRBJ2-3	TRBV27	CASSLQGTTDTQYF	TGTGCCAGCAGTCTACAGGGGACCACAGATACGCAGTATTTT
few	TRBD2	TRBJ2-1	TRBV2	CASSGNGRALFNEQFF	TGTGCCAGCAGTGGTAACGGGAGGGCCCTTTTCAATGAGCAGTTCTTC
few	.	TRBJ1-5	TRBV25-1	CASSEWGNQPQHF	TGTGCCAGCAGTGAATGGGGGAATCAGCCCCAGCATTTT
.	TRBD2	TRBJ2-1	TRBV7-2	CASSFSGRGNEQFF	TGTGCCAGCAGCTTCAGCGGGAGGGGGAATGAGCAGTTCTTC
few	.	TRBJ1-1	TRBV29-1	CSAGNTEAFF	TGCAGCGCCGGGAACACTGAAGCTTTCTTT
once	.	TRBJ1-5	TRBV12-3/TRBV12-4	CASSPRENQPQHF	TGTGCCAGCAGTCCGAGGGAAAATCAGCCCCAGCATTTT
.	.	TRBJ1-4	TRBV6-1	CAGSMSGTNEKLFF	TGTGCCGGCAGTATGTCCGGGACTAATGAAAAACTGTTTTTT
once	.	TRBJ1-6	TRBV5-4	CASSFEGIESPLHF	TGTGCCAGCAGCTTTGAGGGAATCGAGTCACCCCTCCACTTT
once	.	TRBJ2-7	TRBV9	CASSVDTTTYEQYF	TGTGCCAGCAGCGTAGACACCACAACCTACGAGCAGTACTTC
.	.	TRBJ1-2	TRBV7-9	CASERGNYGYTF	TGTGCCTCTGAGAGGGGGAACTATGGCTACACCTTC
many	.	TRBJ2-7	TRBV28	CASSLGNYEQYF	TGTGCCAGCAGCTTAGGGAACTACGAGCAGTACTTC
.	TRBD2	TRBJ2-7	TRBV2	CASSEQRDYEQYF	TGTGCCAGCAGTGAGCAGCGGGACTACGAGCAGTACTTC
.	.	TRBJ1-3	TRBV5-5	CASSADSASGNTIYF	TGTGCCAGCAGCGCAGACAGCGCCTCTGGAAACACCATATATTTT
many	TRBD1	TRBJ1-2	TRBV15	CATSRAPRDRGTYGYTF	TGTGCCACCAGCAGAGCGCCCCGGGACAGGGGGACCTATGGCTACACCTTC
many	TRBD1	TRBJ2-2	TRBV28	CASSLEGQGSTGELFF	TGTGCCAGCAGTTTAGAGGGACAGGGGAGCACCGGGGAGCTGTTTTTT
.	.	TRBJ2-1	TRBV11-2	CASSPFAALNEQFF	TGTGCCAGCAGCCCCTTCGCGGCTCTCAATGAGCAGTTCTTC
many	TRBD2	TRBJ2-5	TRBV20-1	CSASGLAAQETQYF	TGCAGTGCTTCGGGACTAGCGGCCCAAGAGACCCAGTACTTC
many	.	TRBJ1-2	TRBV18	CASSPGSNYGYTF	TGTGCCAGCAGCCCGGGCTCTAACTATGGCTACACCTTC
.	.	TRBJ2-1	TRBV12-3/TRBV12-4	CASSLVDRSHEQFF	TGTGCCAGCAGTTTAGTGGACAGAAGCCATGAGCAGTTCTTC
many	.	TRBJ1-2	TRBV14	CASSTAGYYGYTF	TGTGCCAGCAGTACAGCGGGATACTATGGCTACACCTTC
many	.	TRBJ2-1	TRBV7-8	CASSLGLLGEQFF	TGTGCCAGCAGCTTAGGGTTGCTTGGTGAGCAGTTCTTC
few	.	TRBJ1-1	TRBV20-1	CSARYIARNTEAFF	TGCAGTGCTAGATATATTGCGAGGAACACTGAAGCTTTCTTT
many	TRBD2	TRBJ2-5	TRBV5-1	CASSFLAGSGETQYF	TGCGCCAGCAGCTTCCTAGCGGGTTCCGGGGAGACCCAGTACTTC
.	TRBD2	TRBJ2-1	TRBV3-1	CASSQAGVAGAGHEQFF	TGTGCCAGCAGCCAAGCGGGGGTAGCGGGAGCGGGGCATGAGCAGTTCTTC
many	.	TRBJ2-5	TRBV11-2	CASSRPGEETQYF	TGTGCCAGCAGCCGTCCGGGAGAGGAGACCCAGTACTTC
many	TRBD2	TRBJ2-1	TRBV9	CASSALAVAYNEQFF	TGTGCCAGCAGCGCACTAGCGGTCGCCTACAATGAGCAGTTCTTC
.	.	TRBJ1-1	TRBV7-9	CASSSTGRVNTEAFF	TGTGCCAGCAGCTCAACTGGACGGGTGAACACTGAAGCTTTCTTT
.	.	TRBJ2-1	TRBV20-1	CSVRPSFNEQFF	TGCAGTGTAAGACCCTCTTTCAATGAGCAGTTCTTC
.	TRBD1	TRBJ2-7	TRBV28	CASSSGTGAPYEQYF	TGTGCCAGCAGCTCCGGGACAGGGGCCCCCTACGAGCAGTACTTC
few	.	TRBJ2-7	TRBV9	CASSAVYEQYF	TGTGCCAGCAGCGCTGTCTACGAGCAGTACTTC
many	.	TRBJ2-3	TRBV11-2	CASSLVWSTDTQYF	TGTGCCAGCAGCTTAGTATGGAGCACAGATACGCAGTATTTT
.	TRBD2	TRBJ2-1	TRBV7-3	CASSSGIAGPYNEQFF	TGTGCCAGCAGCTCAGGGATAGCGGGTCCCTACAATGAGCAGTTCTTC